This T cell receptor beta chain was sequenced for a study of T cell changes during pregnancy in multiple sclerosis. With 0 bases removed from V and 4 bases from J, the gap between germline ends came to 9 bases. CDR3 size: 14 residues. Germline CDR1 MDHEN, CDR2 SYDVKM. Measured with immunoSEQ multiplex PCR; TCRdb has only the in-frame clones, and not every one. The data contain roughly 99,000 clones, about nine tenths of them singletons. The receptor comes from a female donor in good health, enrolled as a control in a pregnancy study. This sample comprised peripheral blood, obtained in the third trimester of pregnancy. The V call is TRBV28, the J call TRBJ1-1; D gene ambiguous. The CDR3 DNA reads TGTGCCAGCAGTTTATGGGATACAGCCACTGAAGCTTTCTTT. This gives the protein CASSLWDTATEAFF.